A selection of T cell receptor beta chains follows, all from one sample in a study of blood T cell repertoires in COVID-19. Produced via immunoSEQ multiplex PCR; TCRdb's table is partial and in-frame only. This table has 40,000 to 50,000 clones, 88% appearing once. The sequencing sample was made of peripheral blood. The receptors were sampled from a human donor in a cohort sampled during active COVID-19. The CDR3 runs from the conserved cysteine through the conserved F or W. A D gene is named only where the DNA matches it firmly. Clone size is shown for a subset of rows, as once, few, many or a class of expanded clone.

d_call	clone_size	v_call	j_call	cdr3_aa	cdr3_nt
NA	NA	TRBV2	TRBJ2-2	CASNLVESGELFF	TGTGCCAGCAACCTAGTAGAATCCGGGGAGCTGTTTTTT
NA	NA	TRBV3-1/TRBV3-2	TRBJ2-1	CASSQDTLVSYNEQFF	TGTGCCAGCAGCCAAGATACGCTAGTCTCCTACAATGAGCAGTTCTTC
NA	NA	TRBV28	TRBJ2-7	CASTTTPDFSYEQYF	TGTGCCAGCACCACCACCCCGGACTTCTCCTACGAGCAGTACTTC
TRBD1	NA	TRBV30	TRBJ1-2	CAWSVQGILYGYTF	TGTGCCTGGAGTGTACAGGGGATACTCTATGGCTACACCTTC
NA	NA	TRBV28	TRBJ1-1	CASSFPREGGTEAFF	TGTGCCAGCAGTTTTCCCAGGGAGGGAGGCACTGAAGCTTTCTTT
NA	NA	TRBV7-9	TRBJ2-1	CASSSNSPLQSSYNEQFF	TGTGCCAGCAGCTCGAACAGCCCTTTACAGAGCTCCTACAATGAGCAGTTCTTC
NA	few	TRBV27	TRBJ1-1	CASRQGGSGGTEAFF	TGTGCCAGCAGGCAAGGTGGATCGGGAGGCACTGAAGCTTTCTTT
NA	NA	TRBV10-3	TRBJ1-2	CAILPLANYGYTF	TGTGCCATCCTCCCCCTAGCTAACTATGGCTACACCTTC
NA	NA	TRBV2	TRBJ1-5	CASTFEGGNQPQHF	TGTGCCAGCACATTTGAGGGAGGCAATCAGCCCCAGCATTTT
NA	once	TRBV4-2	TRBJ1-1	CASSQDNHRTNTEAFF	TGTGCCAGCAGCCAAGATAACCACAGAACGAACACTGAAGCTTTCTTT
TRBD1	NA	TRBV3-1/TRBV3-2	TRBJ2-7	CASSRDRGTSYEQYF	TGTGCCAGCAGCCGAGACAGGGGGACATCCTACGAGCAGTACTTC
TRBD2	NA	TRBV2	TRBJ2-7	CASSETSGRYEQYF	TGTGCCAGCAGTGAAACTAGCGGGAGGTACGAGCAGTACTTC
NA	NA	TRBV28	TRBJ2-7	CASSLKLLDRRGEQYF	TGTGCCAGCAGTTTAAAATTACTGGACAGGAGGGGCGAGCAGTACTTC
TRBD2	NA	TRBV18	TRBJ2-1	CASSPSTGAGNEQFF	TGTGCCAGCTCACCATCAACGGGAGCGGGAAATGAGCAGTTCTTC
NA	NA	TRBV5-1	TRBJ1-2	CASSPGEVLLGGYTF	TGCGCCAGCTCCCCGGGGGAGGTCCTCCTAGGAGGCTACACCTTC
TRBD2	NA	TRBV15	TRBJ2-1	CATSRSGLAGNEQFF	TGTGCCACCAGCAGATCCGGACTAGCGGGCAATGAGCAGTTCTTC
TRBD2	NA	TRBV29-1	TRBJ2-7	CSVEVVASGSSYEQYF	TGCAGCGTTGAAGTGGTCGCTAGCGGGAGTTCATACGAGCAGTACTTC
NA	NA	TRBV28	TRBJ2-7	CASSNSAGHYEQYF	TGTGCCAGCAGTAACTCAGCGGGCCACTACGAGCAGTACTTC
NA	NA	TRBV6-1	TRBJ1-6	CASSEIPPGRISNSPLHF	TGTGCCAGCAGTGAGATTCCCCCTGGGAGAATATCCAATTCACCCCTCCACTTT
TRBD2	NA	TRBV7-6	TRBJ2-1	CASSLRGGSGNEQFF	TGTGCCAGCAGCCTAAGGGGAGGGTCGGGGAATGAGCAGTTCTTC
NA	NA	TRBV19	TRBJ1-2	CASSTGGEINYGYTF	TGTGCCAGTAGTACCGGGGGGGAGATTAACTATGGCTACACCTTC
TRBD1	NA	TRBV7-2	TRBJ1-1	CASSLVPGGVNTEAFF	TGTGCCAGCAGCTTAGTGCCAGGGGGTGTGAACACTGAAGCTTTCTTT
NA	NA	TRBV2	TRBJ2-5	CASRWDWTQETQYF	TGTGCCAGCAGGTGGGACTGGACCCAAGAGACCCAGTACTTC
TRBD2	NA	TRBV7-3	TRBJ2-2	CASSLQVGLAREGIGELFF	TGTGCCAGCAGCTTACAGGTCGGACTAGCGAGAGAGGGGATCGGGGAGCTGTTTTTT
NA	NA	TRBV28	TRBJ1-4	CASSLYSGMGGKLFF	TGTGCCAGCAGTTTGTATTCAGGGATGGGCGGAAAACTGTTTTTT
NA	NA	TRBV7-3	TRBJ1-5	CASSLGLNQPQHF	TGTGCCAGCAGCTTAGGACTAAATCAGCCCCAGCATTTT
NA	NA	TRBV7-9	TRBJ2-1	CASSSPRDSSIYNEQFF	TGTGCCAGCAGCAGCCCCAGGGACTCGAGTATCTACAATGAGCAGTTCTTC
TRBD2	NA	TRBV5-6	TRBJ2-7	CASSILTSGSIVSEQYF	TGTGCCAGCAGCATCCTTACTAGCGGGAGTATAGTAAGCGAGCAGTACTTC
TRBD1	NA	TRBV5-1	TRBJ2-2	CASSSGQGTGELFF	TGCGCCAGCAGCTCCGGACAGGGGACCGGGGAGCTGTTTTTT
TRBD1	NA	TRBV5-5	TRBJ1-4	CASSLEGQTNEKLFF	TGTGCCAGCAGCTTGGAGGGACAGACTAATGAAAAACTGTTTTTT
TRBD1	NA	TRBV27	TRBJ1-2	CASSFRQGASHGYTF	TGTGCCAGCAGTTTTCGGCAGGGGGCTAGCCATGGCTACACCTTC
TRBD1	NA	TRBV28	TRBJ1-1	CASSHPDRGRMNTEAFF	TGTGCCAGCAGTCACCCGGACAGGGGGCGCATGAACACTGAAGCTTTCTTT
TRBD1	medium-sized	TRBV6-5	TRBJ1-2	CASSIGQGADGYTF	TGTGCCAGCAGTATCGGACAGGGGGCGGATGGCTACACCTTC
TRBD2	once	TRBV6-4	TRBJ2-7	CASSDLGKTSGREQYF	TGTGCCAGCAGTGACTTGGGAAAGACTAGCGGAAGGGAGCAGTACTTC
NA	few	TRBV6-6	TRBJ1-1	CASSNRANTEAFF	TGTGCCAGCAGTAACAGAGCCAACACTGAAGCTTTCTTT
NA	NA	TRBV3-1/TRBV3-2	TRBJ2-7	CASSLDSASMEQYF	TGTGCCAGCAGCTTAGACTCTGCCAGCATGGAGCAGTACTTC
NA	few	TRBV7-9	TRBJ1-5	CASTLGPNGTPSNQPQHF	TGTGCCAGCACCCTAGGGCCGAACGGGACACCTAGCAATCAGCCCCAGCATTTT
NA	NA	TRBV11-2	TRBJ1-2	CASSVRTASNYGYTF	TGTGCCAGCAGCGTACGGACAGCCTCTAACTATGGCTACACCTTC
TRBD1	NA	TRBV9	TRBJ2-7	CASSVGGTGEGEQYF	TGTGCCAGCAGCGTAGGTGGGACAGGGGAAGGCGAGCAGTACTTC
NA	NA	TRBV6-5	TRBJ2-4	CASTVGGANIQYF	TGTGCCAGCACCGTGGGGGGTGCGAACATTCAGTACTTC
TRBD1	NA	TRBV11-3	TRBJ2-7	CASSLGGRGNEQYF	TGTGCCAGCAGCTTAGGCGGCAGGGGGAACGAGCAGTACTTC
NA	NA	TRBV9	TRBJ2-7	CASSVVADSYEQYF	TGTGCCAGCAGCGTAGTAGCTGACTCCTACGAGCAGTACTTC
TRBD1	once	TRBV27	TRBJ2-7	CASSLTGTGGEQYF	TGTGCCAGCAGTCTTACCGGGACAGGGGGCGAGCAGTACTTC
TRBD1	NA	TRBV4-2	TRBJ1-3	CASSQDFEGTVSGNTIYF	TGTGCCAGCAGCCAAGATTTTGAAGGGACAGTCTCTGGAAACACCATATATTTT